This entry lists 14 T cell receptor beta chains sequenced from one sample in a study of blood T cells in healthy people across ages. A sample-barcoded 5' primer and a J-beta primer mix were used in a second PCR of about 6 to 11 cycles. TCRdb redid the calling of the 5' RACE reads with MiXCR, one entry per CDR3 protein. The table has around 1,700,000 distinct CDR3 sequences, about 28% seen once. Sequenced material: blood. All receptors come from a woman aged 25 to 45 in good health.

The rearrangement joins TRBV7-1 to TRBJ2-1; 10 nucleotides match TRBD1. TRBV7-1 is classed as an ORF, of uncertain function. The J segment lost 7 bases and the V segment lost 2 bases, leaving 5 bases of the junction unmatched. There are 15 residues in the CDR3. CDR3 in amino acids: CASSSTWTGGNEQFF. The CDR3 DNA is TGTGCCAGCAGCTCAACCTGGACAGGGGGGAATGAGCAGTTCTTC.

The chain combines TRBV24-1 with TRBJ2-2; no firm D call. Germline V gene lookup returns CDR1 KGHDR and CDR2 SFDVKD. This CDR3 has 13 residues. V was clipped by 1 base and J by 7 bases, with 6 bases between them. The CDR3 protein is CATSDFAGGELFF. DNA of the CDR3: TGTGCCACCAGTGATTTTGCCGGCGGGGAGCTGTTTTTT.

The J gene is TRBJ2-1, the V gene TRBV29-1, with D hard to call. The CDR3 covers 15 residues. Germline V gene lookup returns CDR1 SQVTM and CDR2 ANQGSEA. The V gene lost 7 bases and the J gene lost 6 bases, with 22 bases spanning the gap. The CDR3 protein is CSAPEWGIEVNEQFF. The CDR3 region has the DNA TGCAGCGCTCCCGAATGGGGTATCGAGGTCAATGAGCAGTTCTTC.

The chain uses TRBV29-1 and TRBJ2-3, with D possibly TRBD2 on 5 matching bases. The CDR3 is 14 residues long. CDR1 and CDR2 from the germline V gene are SQVTM and ANQGSEA. Trimming cost V 6 bases and J 5 bases, with 18 bases left between them. In nucleotides, the CDR3 is TGCAGCGTCAATCCCAAGGCTAGCTTAGATACGCAGTATTTT. Translated: CSVNPKASLDTQYF.

The chain recombines TRBV12-3 or TRBV12-4 with TRBJ2-1; a possible D gene is TRBD1 (6 bases). Trimming took 5 bases from V and 0 from J, leaving 14 bases between them. The length of the CDR3 is 16 residues. The CDR3 DNA sequence: TGTGCCAGCAGTCCACAGGGTTTCAGCTCCTACAATGAGCAGTTCTTC. Translation: CASSPQGFSSYNEQFF.

This chain uses TRBV27 with TRBJ2-6; possibly TRBD1 or TRBD2 for D (5 bases each). The CDR3 spans 16 residues. Germline-derived CDR1 and CDR2 are MNHEY and SMNVEV (reference sequence). V lost 5 bases and J lost 0, with 11 bases in between. The CDR3 sequence is CASSPGTASGANVLTF. For the CDR3, the DNA is TGTGCCAGCAGTCCCGGGACGGCCTCTGGGGCCAACGTCCTGACTTTC.

The rearrangement joins TRBV5-1 to TRBJ2-4, with TRBD1 matching over 7 bases. Germline CDR1 is SGHRS and CDR2 is YFSETQ. V shed 1 base, J shed 1 base, and the junction held 5 bases outside the gene matches. The CDR3 contains 16 residues. CDR3 sequence reads: CASSLKTGDAKNIQYF. The CDR3, as DNA: TGCGCCAGCAGCTTGAAAACAGGGGATGCCAAAAACATTCAGTACTTC.

This chain links TRBV11-1 with TRBJ2-1; 7 nucleotides align to TRBD1. Per germline, CDR1 SGHAT and CDR2 FQDESV (reference sequence). Unmatched junction bases numbered 10, after V lost 5 bases and J lost 0 bases. CDR3 length: 17 residues. In nucleotides, the CDR3 is TGTGCCAGCAGCGGACAGGTCTCGGTCAGCTCCTACAATGAGCAGTTCTTC. Encoded protein: CASSGQVSVSSYNEQFF.

This clonotype was observed a single time. The chain employs TRBV6-1 and TRBJ2-3, with D tentatively TRBD1 (5 bases). In germline, CDR1 is MNHNS, CDR2 SASEGT. CDR3 length equals 14 residues. The V end lost 8 bases, the J end lost 2 bases, and 14 bases lay between the germline ends. The CDR3 nucleotides are TGTGCCAGCGAGGCGGCGGACAACACAGATACGCAGTATTTT. Translated, it gives CASEAADNTDTQYF.

This clonotype was observed a few times. This chain links TRBV20-1 with TRBJ2-1; TRBD1 is a possible D gene (6 bases). This CDR3 is 13 amino acids long. The germline V and J ends were trimmed by 6 bases and 5 bases, with 14 bases remaining between them. The germline gives CDR1 DFQATT, CDR2 SNEGSKA (reference sequence). The CDR3 region is CSATIDRNNEQFF. The CDR3, as DNA: TGCAGTGCCACAATCGACAGGAACAATGAGCAGTTCTTC.

The V gene is TRBV7-9, the J gene TRBJ1-2; D gene uncertain. The germline gives CDR1 SEHNR, CDR2 FQNEAQ (reference sequence). The CDR3 is 13 amino acids. V lost 5 bases, J lost 7 bases, and 14 bases lay in between. CDR3: CASSAANSFGYTF. The CDR3 region has the DNA TGTGCCAGCAGCGCCGCGAACTCATTTGGCTACACCTTC.

This clonotype has ten or more counts. The chain employs TRBV28 and TRBJ2-1, with 8 bases that match TRBD2. Germline V gene lookup returns CDR1 MDHEN and CDR2 SYDVKM. V lost 5 bases to trimming and J lost 0 bases; unmatched junction nucleotides: 3. The CDR3 has 15 residues. The CDR3 sequence is CASSPGGPSYNEQFF. In DNA form, the CDR3 reads TGTGCCAGCAGTCCGGGGGGGCCCTCCTACAATGAGCAGTTCTTC.

This clonotype was seen repeatedly, ten times or more. This sequence joins TRBV4-3 and TRBJ2-5, with 8 bases aligning to TRBD1. V was pared by 3 bases and J by 5 bases, with 11 bases of the junction left unmatched. This CDR3 contains 16 residues. Germline lookup yields CDR1 LGHNA and CDR2 YSLEER. CDR3 DNA sequence: TGCGCCAGCAGCCACACCCGGACAGGGCCGCGGGAGACCCAGTACTTC. Translating gives CASSHTRTGPRETQYF.

This clonotype occurred a few times. The CDR3 reads CASSPVLITEAFF. CDR3 bases: TGTGCCAGCAGTCCCGTTCTAATTACTGAAGCTTTCTTT. The rearrangement joins TRBV12-3 or TRBV12-4 to TRBJ1-1; D unresolved. The length of the CDR3 is 13 residues. V was clipped by 5 bases and J by 5 bases, with 12 bases between them.